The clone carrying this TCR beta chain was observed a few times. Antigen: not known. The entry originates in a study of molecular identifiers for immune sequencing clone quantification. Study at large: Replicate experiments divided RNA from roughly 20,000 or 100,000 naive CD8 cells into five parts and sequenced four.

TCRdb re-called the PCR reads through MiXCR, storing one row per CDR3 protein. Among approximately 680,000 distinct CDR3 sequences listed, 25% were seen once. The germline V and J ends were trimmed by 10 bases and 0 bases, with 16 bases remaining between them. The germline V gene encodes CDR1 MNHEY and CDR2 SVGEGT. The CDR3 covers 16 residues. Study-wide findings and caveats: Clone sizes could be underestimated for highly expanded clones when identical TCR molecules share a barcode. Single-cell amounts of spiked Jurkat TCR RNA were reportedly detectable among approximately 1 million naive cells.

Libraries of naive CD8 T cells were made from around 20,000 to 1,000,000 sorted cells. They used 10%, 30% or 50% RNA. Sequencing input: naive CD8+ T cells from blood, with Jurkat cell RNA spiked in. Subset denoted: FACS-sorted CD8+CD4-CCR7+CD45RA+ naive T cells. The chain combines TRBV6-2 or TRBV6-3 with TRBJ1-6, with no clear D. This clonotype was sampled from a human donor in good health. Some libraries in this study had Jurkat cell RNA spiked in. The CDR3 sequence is CAISAGPSSYNSPLHF. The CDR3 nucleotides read TGTGCCATCTCCGCTGGGCCGAGCTCCTATAATTCACCCCTCCACTTT.